The 30 T cell receptor beta chains reported below all come from one sample, sequenced in a study of Graves' ophthalmopathy and Graves' hyperthyroidism. Amplified TCR beta CDR3 regions were obtained using RNA transcripts as template. The first round was an RT-PCR with HTBI primers, and the second round was a multiplex PCR. TCRdb re-derived calls from the multiplex PCR reads in MiXCR, one entry per CDR3 protein. The sample contains hundreds of thousands of distinct CDR3 sequences, around 40% of which appear only once. Material for sequencing was peripheral blood. The receptor set was obtained from an adult man with Graves' ophthalmopathy.

This clonotype came up a few times. This chain links TRBV15 with TRBJ1-2; D call uncertain. The CDR3 length is 13 residues. The V gene's germline CDR1 is LNHNV and CDR2 YYDKDF (reference sequence). V lost 0 bases to trimming and J lost 4 bases, with 6 bases between them. The CDR3 spells CATSREAAYGYTF. Written as DNA, the CDR3 is TGTGCCACCAGCAGAGAAGCAGCCTATGGCTACACCTTC.

In its sample, this clonotype was seen many times. This chain links TRBV19 with TRBJ1-5; D is unresolved. Germline-derived CDR1 and CDR2 are LNHDA and SQIVND (reference sequence). Trimming cost V 6 bases and J 9 bases, with 15 bases left between them. The CDR3 loop spans 13 amino acids. The CDR3 spells CASSRVRGSPQHF. Here the CDR3 DNA reads TGTGCCAGTAGCAGAGTAAGAGGATCGCCCCAGCATTTT.

V usage is TRBV29-1 and J usage is TRBJ1-1; 10 bases match TRBD1. V lost 4 bases and J lost 3; bases outside the gene matches: 5. The CDR3 has 14 residues. The V gene's germline CDR1 is SQVTM and CDR2 ANQGSEA. The chain's CDR3 is CSVGGTGDDTEAFF. The CDR3 nucleotides are TGCAGCGTTGGTGGGACAGGGGACGACACTGAAGCTTTCTTT.

This clonotype was counted once. The junction departs from the called germline gene at one end, perhaps through a read error. The J gene is TRBJ1-5, the V gene TRBV10-1, with 8 bases identical to TRBD1. This CDR3 spans 14 amino acids. Germline values: CDR1 WNHNN, CDR2 SYGVQD (reference sequence). In DNA form, the CDR3 reads TGTGTCAGCATCCCGGGACAGGCTTCATTGCCCCAGCATTTT. It specifies CVSIPGQASLPQHF.

Concerning this clonotype itself: A read error is likely, as this CDR3 ends without the conserved phenylalanine or tryptophan. The chain has TRBV7-2 and TRBJ2-7; the D is unclear. Trimming stripped 0 bases from V and 1 base from J, with 7 bases between. The germline gives CDR1 SGHTA, CDR2 FQGNSA. This CDR3 comprises 14 residues. CDR3 bases: TGTGCCAGCAGCTTAGCGGCTCCTTCCTACGAGCAGTACCTC. It yields the protein CASSLAAPSYEQYL.

Notes on this clonotype: The CDR3 carries no conserved terminal phenylalanine or tryptophan, so it likely arises from a read error. The limits of the CDR3 on the DNA are not certain, so only TCRdb's listed CDR3 is given. The chain has TRBV29-1 and TRBJ2-6; TRBD2, the D gene given by the table, was not confirmed from the DNA. 9 amino acids form the CDR3, both terminal residues included. Germline values: CDR1 SQVTM, CDR2 ANQGSEA. The CDR3 region is CSVGTSGMH.

This clonotype was seen a handful of times. This sequence joins TRBV7-9 and TRBJ2-7, with D uncertain. Trimming removed 2 bases from V and 5 bases from J, with 10 bases in between. Germline CDR1 and CDR2: SEHNR and FQNEAQ (reference sequence). The CDR3 consists of 13 residues. DNA for the CDR3: TGTGCCAGCAGCTTAAGTCAGAGCAACGAGCAGTACTTC. Translated: CASSLSQSNEQYF.

The V call is TRBV4-3, the J call TRBJ2-7; no clear D gene. Germline assignment: CDR1 LGHNA and CDR2 YSLEER. The CDR3 sequence is 14 residues long. V lost 4 bases to trimming and J lost 7 bases, with 17 bases between them. CDR3 protein: CASSLLGYLGEQYF. The CDR3 DNA follows: TGCGCCAGCAGCCTCCTGGGCTACTTAGGGGAGCAGTACTTC.

The chain joins TRBV14 to TRBJ1-2; D uncertain. The V gene's germline CDR1 is SGHDN and CDR2 FVKESK. This CDR3 is built from 16 residues. V lost 4 bases and J 0 bases, leaving 15 bases between the germline ends. Here the CDR3 reads CASSPSGGYSNYGYTF. The CDR3, as DNA: TGTGCCAGCAGCCCCTCCGGAGGGTACTCTAACTATGGCTACACCTTC.

The CDR3 region is CASSLFRREIAEAFF. The CDR3 DNA is TGTGCCAGCAGCTTATTCAGGAGGGAAATCGCTGAAGCTTTCTTT. The V and J genes are TRBV7-9 and TRBJ1-1; no reliable D call. Trimming left V 2 bases short and J 6 bases short, with 16 bases between. CDR1 is SEHNR, CDR2 FQNEAQ, per germline (reference sequence). This CDR3 is built from 15 residues.

The genes are TRBV7-8 and TRBJ2-7; 8 bases agree with TRBD1. The CDR3 runs 13 residues. J lost 2 bases, V lost 7 bases, and 4 bases had no gene match. Germline V gene sequence: CDR1 SGHVS, CDR2 FQNEAQ. Here the CDR3 reads CASIQGATYEQYF. The CDR3 DNA reads TGTGCCAGCATCCAGGGGGCCACCTACGAGCAGTACTTC.

There are many counts of this clonotype. The chain links TRBV15 to TRBJ1-5; TRBD1 matches at 7 bases. CDR1 and CDR2 (germline): LNHNV, YYDKDF (reference sequence). CDR3 length: 18 amino acids. J gave up 0 bases and V 1 base, and 9 bases lay outside the gene matches. DNA for the CDR3: TGTGCCACCAGCAGAGCGTTGGACAGGTTCGATAGCAATCAGCCCCAGCATTTT. As protein: CATSRALDRFDSNQPQHF.

This clonotype showed up many times. The chain recombines TRBV15 with TRBJ2-2; the match to TRBD1 covers 7 bases. CDR3 length: 16 residues. Germline V gene lookup returns CDR1 LNHNV and CDR2 YYDKDF (reference sequence). V lost 0 bases and J lost 6; bases outside the gene matches: 7. The CDR3 bases are TGTGCCACCAGCAGAGATCCACAGGGGTCGGCCGGGGAGCTGTTTTTT. Encoded protein: CATSRDPQGSAGELFF.

The chain uses TRBV7-9 and TRBJ2-7; the D call may be TRBD1 or TRBD2 (5 bases each). V shed 5 bases and J shed 6 bases, with 20 bases lying between them. This CDR3 is built from 15 residues. Germline V CDR1 and CDR2: SEHNR, FQNEAQ (reference sequence). The CDR3 protein is CASSVDPGRGREQYF. In nucleotides, the CDR3 is TGTGCCAGCAGCGTAGATCCGGGGCGAGGACGCGAGCAGTACTTC.

This clonotype showed up many times. The gene calls are TRBV29-1 and TRBJ2-5; D could derive from TRBD1 or TRBD2 (5 bases each). Trimming removed 6 bases at V and 5 bases at J, with 16 bases between. The CDR3 runs 13 residues. Germline values: CDR1 SQVTM, CDR2 ANQGSEA. The CDR3: CSVGAPRGETQYF. The CDR3 nucleotides are TGCAGCGTCGGGGCTCCGAGAGGGGAGACCCAGTACTTC.

The chain carries TRBV25-1 and TRBJ1-2; a weak D match, TRBD1 (6 bases). CDR3 length equals 15 residues. Trimming removed 5 bases at V and 4 bases at J, with 17 bases between. Germline CDR1 and CDR2: MGHDK and SYGVNS. The DNA of the CDR3 is TGTGCCAGCAGTTTATCACAGGGTCCCGTCTATGGCTACACCTTC. This codes for CASSLSQGPVYGYTF.

This clonotype was seen repeatedly, ten times or more. V usage is TRBV12-3 or TRBV12-4 and J usage is TRBJ1-2; 9 bases align to TRBD1. The CDR3 extends over 14 amino acids. V lost 4 bases to trimming and J lost 7 bases; unmatched junction nucleotides: 7. The CDR3 reads CASSSVDRGFGYTF. In nucleotides, the CDR3 is TGTGCCAGCAGTTCAGTGGACAGGGGTTTTGGCTACACCTTC.

The chain employs TRBV9 and TRBJ1-1; 8 bases agree with TRBD1. The J segment lost 1 base and the V segment lost 4 bases, leaving 15 bases of the junction unmatched. Germline V lookup: CDR1 SGDLS, CDR2 YYNGEE. The CDR3 is made up of 18 amino acids. The DNA for the CDR3 is TGTGCCAGCAGCCCAATGGGGTTTAAGGACAGGGCGAACACTGAAGCTTTCTTT. It translates to CASSPMGFKDRANTEAFF. The full variable domain, its missing parts supplied by reference TRBV9 and TRBJ1-1, is DSGVTQTPKHLITATGQRVTLRCSPRSGDLSVYWYQQSLDQGLQFLIQYYNGEERAKGNILERFSAQQFPDLHSELNLSSLELGDSALYFCASSPMGFKDRANTEAFFGQGTRLTVV.

The gene calls are TRBV10-2 and TRBJ1-5, with a possible D match to TRBD1 (6 bases). Per the germline V gene, CDR1 is WSHSY and CDR2 is SAAADI. The length of the CDR3 is 16 residues. The V end lost 0 bases, the J end lost 5 bases, and 14 bases lay between the germline ends. The CDR3 here is CASSESIIAGDQPQHF. DNA for the CDR3: TGCGCCAGCAGTGAGTCGATAATAGCAGGGGATCAGCCCCAGCATTTT.

The V gene is TRBV19, the J gene TRBJ1-1, with D perhaps TRBD1 (5 bases). V was clipped by 0 bases and J by 4 bases, with 9 bases between them. The CDR3 spans 14 residues. Germline V gives CDR1 LNHDA, CDR2 SQIVND (reference sequence). The CDR3 DNA sequence: TGTGCCAGTAGTATAGATCCTACAGGCACTGAAGCTTTCTTT. This gives the protein CASSIDPTGTEAFF.

V gene TRBV29-1 combines with J gene TRBJ1-2, with TRBD1 identical over 7 bases. The CDR3 is 13 amino acids. The germline V gene encodes CDR1 SQVTM and CDR2 ANQGSEA. V shed 7 bases, J shed 2 bases, and the junction held 7 bases outside the gene matches. CDR3: CSAAGTANYGYTF. The CDR3 DNA is TGCAGCGCCGCAGGGACAGCGAACTATGGCTACACCTTC.

This clonotype was picked up a small number of times. V usage is TRBV19 and J usage is TRBJ1-1, with D possibly being TRBD1 (6 bases). CDR1 and CDR2 from the germline V gene are LNHDA and SQIVND (reference sequence). Trimming left V 3 bases short and J 2 bases short, with 13 bases between. The CDR3 spans 15 residues. CDR3 sequence reads: CASSIGGRRNTEAFF. CDR3 nucleotide sequence: TGTGCCAGTAGTATCGGGGGGCGCCGAAACACTGAAGCTTTCTTT.

The chain employs TRBV20-1 and TRBJ2-2; TRBD1 aligns across 7 bases. After removal of 6 bases from V and 3 bases from J, the junction contained 7 bases not matched to a gene. The CDR3 totals 14 residues. CDR1 is DFQATT, CDR2 SNEGSKA, per germline (reference sequence). The CDR3 sequence is CSASKGADTGELFF. CDR3 nucleotides: TGCAGTGCCTCTAAGGGGGCCGACACCGGGGAGCTGTTTTTT.

This clonotype showed up many times. The J gene is TRBJ2-5, the V gene TRBV4-2; D possibly corresponds to TRBD1 (5 bases). V lost 0 bases and J 4 bases, leaving 12 bases between the germline ends. The germline V gene has CDR1 LGHNA and CDR2 YNFKEQ. CDR3 length: 15 amino acids. CDR3 region: CASSQEGAGRETQYF. The CDR3 nucleotides are TGTGCCAGCAGCCAAGAAGGGGCAGGGCGAGAGACCCAGTACTTC.

Many counts were recorded for this clonotype. The chain recombines TRBV5-8 with TRBJ2-5; TRBD2 matches at 7 bases. The CDR3 is 14 residues long. V lost 4 bases, J lost 5 bases, and 8 bases stayed unmatched. The germline CDR1 and CDR2 sequences are SGHTS and YDEGEE. The CDR3 sequence is CASSLRVGGETQYF. The DNA of the CDR3 is TGTGCCAGCAGCCTCAGGGTGGGAGGGGAGACCCAGTACTTC.

The V and J genes are TRBV15 and TRBJ1-5; 10 bases map to TRBD1. The CDR3 loop spans 14 amino acids. From germline, CDR1 is LNHNV and CDR2 YYDKDF (reference sequence). V lost 5 bases and J lost 7; bases outside the gene matches: 5. The CDR3, as DNA: TGTGCCACCAGCGCGGGACAGGGGCACCAGCCCCAGCATTTT. It encodes CATSAGQGHQPQHF.

Comments on this clonotype: This clone may be a read error of a much larger clone one base away. The J gene is TRBJ2-2, the V gene TRBV2; D not certain. The CDR3 sequence is 14 residues long. Germline V lookup: CDR1 SNHLY, CDR2 FYNNEI. Trimming cost V 8 bases and J 5 bases, with 15 bases left between them. This CDR3 is CASGGAVSTGELFF. CDR3 sequence (DNA): TGTGCCAGCGGTGGCGCCGTTTCGACCGGGGAGCTGTTTTTT.

The gene calls are TRBV28 and TRBJ1-4, with 7 bases that match TRBD1. The germline CDR1 and CDR2 sequences are MDHEN and SYDVKM. The ends lost 2 bases at V and 7 bases at J; junction bases unmatched: 7. The CDR3 contains 15 residues. DNA of the CDR3: TGTGCCAGCAGTTTAGTAGGCAGGGGGAGTGAAAAACTGTTTTTT. It encodes CASSLVGRGSEKLFF.

The gene calls are TRBV13 and TRBJ1-6; D gene ambiguous. Germline loops: CDR1 PRHDT, CDR2 FYEKMQ (reference sequence). The CDR3 runs to 17 residues. Trimming removed 0 bases at V and 0 bases at J, with 9 bases between. CDR3 sequence (DNA): TGTGCCAGCAGCTTAGGAGGGAGAAGCTCCTATAATTCACCCCTCCACTTT. Translation gives CASSLGGRSSYNSPLHF.

This clonotype showed up many times. The chain is built from TRBV7-3 and TRBJ2-5; D uncertain. V lost 5 bases to trimming and J lost 5 bases, with 9 bases between them. The CDR3 spans 12 residues. The germline CDR1 and CDR2 sequences are SGHTA and FQGTGA. This chain's CDR3 is CASSVLSETQYF. The CDR3, as DNA: TGTGCCAGCAGCGTGCTTTCGGAGACCCAGTACTTC.